This T cell receptor beta chain came from a study of T cells in Graves' hyperthyroidism and ophthalmopathy. For this clonotype: Its antigen is not identified.

Trimming shortened V by 0 bases and J by 5 bases, and 10 bases separated the two germline ends. Looked up from germline, CDR1 is SQVTM and CDR2 is ANQGSEA. The CDR3 consists of 13 residues. Patients with uncontrolled infections, other autoimmune diseases, pregnancy or lactation were excluded. It was RNA transcripts that yielded the amplified TCR beta CDR3 regions. The HTBI primer set drove a first-round RT-PCR of the TCR CDR3. A single record per CDR3 protein comes from TCRdb applying MiXCR to the multiplex PCR reads. Seen here are roughly 500,000 distinct CDR3 sequences, around 43% observed once, and the top ten hold around 47%. Study-level findings and limits: Blood also carried most thyroid clonotypes expanded above 0.001. Progression to ophthalmopathy was predicted a median of 6.5 months early. Ophthalmopathy was separated from stable hyperthyroidism by a 13 V-J model.

Sequenced: peripheral blood or thyroid tissue (not recorded which). The source of this sequence is an adult woman with Graves' disease, either hyperthyroidism or ophthalmopathy (not recorded which). The J gene is TRBJ1-1, the V gene TRBV29-1; the D is unclear. The CDR3 nucleotides are TGCAGCGTTGAAGATTATTGGATAACTGAAGCTTTCTTT. Its protein is CSVEDYWITEAFF.